This TCR beta chain was documented in a study of blood T cells in healthy people across ages. This clonotype is a singleton in its sample. What it binds is unknown. The junction does not match germline at one end; this may be a read error. The authors ran a second PCR of about 6 to 12 cycles using a sample-barcoded 5' primer and a J-beta primer mix. Tagging of each cDNA molecule was performed by a template-switch adaptor with 12 random nucleotides. TCRdb redid the calling of the 5' RACE reads with MiXCR, one entry per CDR3 protein. The sample contains 450,000 to 650,000 distinct CDR3 sequences, approximately 25% of which appear only once. This CDR3 has 19 residues. CDR1 and CDR2 (germline): MNHEY, SMNVEV (reference sequence). Overall study findings and caveats: Strong correlation linked observed beta diversity and percent naive T cells.

These same data were also listed under a study on T cells of mothers and their children. As that report states: M1S, a second-PCR primer, added sample barcodes and 2-4 random nucleotides.

Sequencing was performed on blood. The TCR originated in a boy aged 5-17 years in good health. The chain joins TRBV27 to TRBJ2-1; tentative D call: TRBD2 (5 bases). This chain's CDR3 is CASSLTPTRGATLYNERFF. For the CDR3, the DNA is TGCGCCAGCAGTCTCACGCCTACCCGGGGAGCGACACTCTACAATGAGCGGTTCTTC.